The T cell receptor (beta chain) under discussion was sequenced for a study of CD8 T cells in Susac syndrome. Germline assignment: CDR1 ENHRY and CDR2 SYGVKD. J was trimmed by 2 bases and V by 6 bases; bases with no gene match: 10. This CDR3 contains 16 residues. RNA in amounts of roughly 0.5 to 1 ug was reverse transcribed with random hexamers. TCRdb reprocessed the immunoSEQ multiplex PCR reads via MiXCR and lists one record per CDR3 protein. Among fewer than 95,000 distinct CDR3 sequences listed, approximately 96% were seen once. The chain has TRBV10-3 and TRBJ1-1; 9 bases are a match to TRBD1. The sequence came from a human donor with Susac syndrome. Sequencing used CD8+ T cells from PBMCs. This CDR3 reads CAISEGQGMINTEAFF. CDR3 nucleotides: TGTGCCATCAGCGAGGGACAGGGTATGATAAACACTGAAGCTTTCTTT.